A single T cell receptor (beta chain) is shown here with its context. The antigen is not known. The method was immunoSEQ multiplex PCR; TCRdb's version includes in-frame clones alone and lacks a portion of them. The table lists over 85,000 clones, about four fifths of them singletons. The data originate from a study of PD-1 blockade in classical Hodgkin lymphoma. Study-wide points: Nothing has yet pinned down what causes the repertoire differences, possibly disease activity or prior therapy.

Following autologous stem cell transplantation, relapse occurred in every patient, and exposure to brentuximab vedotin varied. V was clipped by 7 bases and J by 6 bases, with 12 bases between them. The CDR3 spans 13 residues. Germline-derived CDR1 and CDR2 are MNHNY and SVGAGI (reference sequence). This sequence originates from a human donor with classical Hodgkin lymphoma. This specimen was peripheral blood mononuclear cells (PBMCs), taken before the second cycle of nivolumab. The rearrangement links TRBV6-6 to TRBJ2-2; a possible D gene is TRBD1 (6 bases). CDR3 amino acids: CASTTAGAGELFF. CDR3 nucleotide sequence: TGTGCCAGCACCACAGCAGGGGCCGGGGAGCTGTTTTTT.